Reported below is one T cell receptor (beta chain). The data stem from a study of blood T cell repertoires in COVID-19. The CDR3 is 14 residues long. V was trimmed by 8 bases and J by 1 base, leaving 12 bases between them. In germline, CDR1 is SNHLY, CDR2 FYNNEI. TCRdb keeps only in-frame clones here, not all; method: immunoSEQ multiplex PCR. The table shows nearly 350,000 clones, with about 90% occurring only once. Sequencing input: PBMCs or T cells enriched from blood (not recorded which). The receptor comes from a woman younger than 45 who had recovered from COVID-19. The rearrangement joins TRBV2 to TRBJ1-5, with D possibly TRBD1 on 5 matching bases. The CDR3: CASCGALSNQPQHF. The CDR3 bases are TGTGCCAGCTGTGGGGCCTTGAGCAATCAGCCCCAGCATTTT.